A selection of T cell receptor beta chains follows, all from one sample in a study of T cells expressing NK-cell markers. TCRdb reprocessed the 5' RACE reads; each CDR3 protein has one entry and no DNA is given. In total, the table holds hundreds of thousands of distinct CDR3 sequences. What was sequenced was blood T cells: a sorted CD56 or NKG2C T cell subset, CD4+ or CD8+ T cells, or bulk PBMC T cells (not recorded which). The receptor source for this set is a man aged 18-69 years in good health. CDR3s include the opening cysteine and the closing phenylalanine or tryptophan.

TRBJ1-2 TRBV15 CATSRDLKFHGYTF
TRBJ2-2 TRBV11-3 CASSLDRTGALGELFF
TRBJ2-1 TRBV27 CASRPGSGGHYNEQFF
TRBJ2-1 TRBV3-1 CASSQAGVTGGRYNEQFF
TRBJ1-5 TRBV7-8 CASSLALIGAGSQPQHF
TRBJ2-1 TRBV19 CASSPGTGAVYEQFF
TRBJ2-3 TRBV3-1 CASSQSRGKGPDTQYF
TRBJ2-2 TRBV6-1 CASSQGHHTGELFF
TRBJ2-7 TRBV5-1 CASSFDWGSYEQYF
TRBJ2-3 TRBV4-2 CASSQDWGQAGDTQYF
TRBJ1-2 TRBV18 CASSPTGIYGYTF
TRBJ1-2 TRBV10-3 CAISEGQGMYGYTF
TRBJ2-1 TRBV10-3 CAISKLAGSQTSYNEQFF
TRBJ2-2 TRBV18 CASSATKSTGELFF
TRBJ1-6 TRBV23-1 CASSQRERQGHNSPLHF
TRBJ2-7 TRBV12-3/TRBV12-4 CASSLRDSKNEQYF
TRBJ2-1 TRBV7-2 CATRDRGYNEQFF
TRBJ1-5 TRBV6-7 CASSKQGWRSNQPQHF
TRBJ1-5 TRBV28 CASSFQLGTSSNQPQHF
TRBJ1-1 TRBV20-1 CSAARRGHGTEAFF
TRBJ2-3 TRBV2 CASRRRGRTDTQYF
TRBJ2-1 TRBV2 CASTRTLGPYNEQFF
TRBJ2-1 TRBV20-1 CSARGVSNEQFF
TRBJ2-3 TRBV2 CASSEARLSTTDTQYF
TRBJ1-1 TRBV6-1 CASSDWLGQENTEAFF
TRBJ2-7 TRBV2 CASIRQGLGEQYF
TRBJ1-2 TRBV7-9 CASSLEIWRGYTF
TRBJ2-7 TRBV6-5 CASSSPGTSLREQYF
TRBJ2-5 TRBV5-4 CASSLGAGTGGQETQYF
TRBJ2-3 TRBV7-3 CASSLLPTVVGKQYF
TRBJ2-5 TRBV7-8 CASSLSYSGGETQYF
TRBJ2-7 TRBV6-2/TRBV6-3 CASRDGGHSYEQYF
TRBJ2-5 TRBV27 CASSSSNPGQGLPSQETQYF
TRBJ2-2 TRBV20-1 CSARDGRLNTGELFF
TRBJ1-4 TRBV2 CASRDPSTGRREKLFF
TRBJ1-1 TRBV6-1 CASSEFPLSTEAFF
TRBJ2-1 TRBV5-1 CASSPHQAGGVYEQFF
TRBJ2-7 TRBV7-2 CASSLSEQGVEEQYF
TRBJ2-1 TRBV29-1 CSVDWGDEQFF
TRBJ1-5 TRBV28 CASSLGGASVNQPQHF
TRBJ2-3 TRBV20-1 CSASYHSTDTQYF
TRBJ2-2 TRBV5-4 CASSPTGRNTGELFF
TRBJ2-3 TRBV7-9 CASSLVASADTQYF
TRBJ2-1 TRBV5-1 CASSSGGAYNEQFF
TRBJ2-2 TRBV25-1 CASTPSWDRETGELFF
TRBJ2-4 TRBV19 CASSRTGIENIQYF
TRBJ2-7 TRBV2 CASRRQGISSYEQYF
TRBJ2-3 TRBV5-6 CASSPARAGFTDTQYF
TRBJ1-5 TRBV13 CASSLGPLDGPQHF
TRBJ2-2 TRBV18 CASSRTEYTGELFF
TRBJ2-7 TRBV15 CATSRGIAGEASEQYF
TRBJ1-5 TRBV29-1 CSVQQGSGQPQHF
TRBJ2-3 TRBV6-1 CASSEGATGKDTQYF
TRBJ2-3 TRBV7-2 CASSLDPPGVGSQYF
TRBJ1-4 TRBV2 CANKRGQTNEKLFF
TRBJ1-4 TRBV4-2 CASSQARGSAGATNEKLFF
TRBJ1-6 TRBV27 CASSFGTPRTNSPLHF
TRBJ2-1 TRBV6-5 CASSYSAASSYNEQFF
TRBJ1-2 TRBV10-3 CAISAAAASSNYGYTF
TRBJ2-1 TRBV6-2/TRBV6-3 CASSYLASGGSLGEQFF